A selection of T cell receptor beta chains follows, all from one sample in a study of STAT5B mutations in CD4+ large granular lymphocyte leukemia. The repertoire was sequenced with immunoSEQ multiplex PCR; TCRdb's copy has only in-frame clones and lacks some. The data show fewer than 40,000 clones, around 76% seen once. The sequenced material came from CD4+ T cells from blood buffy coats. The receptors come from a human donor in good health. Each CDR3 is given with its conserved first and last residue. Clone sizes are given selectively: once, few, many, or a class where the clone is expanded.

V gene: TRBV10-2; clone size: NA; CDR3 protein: CASSESGVSYGYTF
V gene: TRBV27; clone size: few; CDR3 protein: CASRGSGTQYF
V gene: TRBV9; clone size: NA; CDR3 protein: CASSVQESSYEQYF
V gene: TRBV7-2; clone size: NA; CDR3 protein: CASSRMGTSGQETQYF
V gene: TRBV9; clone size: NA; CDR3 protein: CASSVDERGTGELFF
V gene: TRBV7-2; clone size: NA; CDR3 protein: CASSLNRGSGRGTDTQYF
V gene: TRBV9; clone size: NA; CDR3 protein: CASSVGMRTEAFF
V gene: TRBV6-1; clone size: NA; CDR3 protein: CASRGLGETQYF
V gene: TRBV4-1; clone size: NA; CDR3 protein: CASRQGNTIYF
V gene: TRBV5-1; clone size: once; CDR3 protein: CASSLRQGDYGYTF
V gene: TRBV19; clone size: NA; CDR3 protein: CASSLDRMGYTF
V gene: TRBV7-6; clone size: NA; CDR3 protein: CASSPRLADPYEQYF
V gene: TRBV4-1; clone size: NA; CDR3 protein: CASSRGAGPLNYGYTF
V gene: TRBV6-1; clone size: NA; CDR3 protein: CASSVFPEGGNEQFF
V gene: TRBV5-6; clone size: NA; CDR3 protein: CASSLDTGQLYGYTF
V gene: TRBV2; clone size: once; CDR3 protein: CASSVGLGGRKGQFF
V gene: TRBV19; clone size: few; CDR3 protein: CASNPGRRENYGYTF
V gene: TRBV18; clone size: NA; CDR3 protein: CASSPGVREKLFF
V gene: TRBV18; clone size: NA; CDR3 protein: CASSLLGVGSYEQYF
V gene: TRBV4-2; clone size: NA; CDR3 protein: CASSQETAGSTLHF
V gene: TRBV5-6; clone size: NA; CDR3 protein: CASSLTGLLNQPQHF
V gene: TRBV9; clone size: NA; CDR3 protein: CASSVAAGGGETQYF
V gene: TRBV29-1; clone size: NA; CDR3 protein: CSVEDRSRGSSTYQETQYF
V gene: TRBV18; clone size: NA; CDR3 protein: CASSPLGSSNQPQHF
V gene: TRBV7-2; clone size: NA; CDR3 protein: CASSLGTGRETQYF
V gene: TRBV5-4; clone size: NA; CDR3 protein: CASSFGPDTIYF
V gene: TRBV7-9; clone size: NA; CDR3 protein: CASSLAGSAGNTEAFF
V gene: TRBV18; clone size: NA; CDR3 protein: CASSPELAGTYSTDTQYF
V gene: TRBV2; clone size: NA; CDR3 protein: CASGRSTDTQYF
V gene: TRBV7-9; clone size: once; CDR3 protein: CASSRGGQQETQYF
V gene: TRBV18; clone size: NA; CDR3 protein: CASSPLRLAGGETQYF
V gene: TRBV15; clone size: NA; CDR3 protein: CATSRDPGSGISLNEQFF
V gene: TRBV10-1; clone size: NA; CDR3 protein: CASSEWGSGKYNEQFF